This TCR beta chain was retrieved from a study of blood T cell repertoires in COVID-19. For the study at large: Sample material is recorded as cDNA or gDNA derived from T cells, B-cell-depleted T cells, or PBMCs.

Participants' own reports of clinical history determined their cohort assignment. Cohort 3 recovered donors had two negative PCRs, clearance, or symptom resolution. Per the original methods: Nucleated cell number was recorded as an estimate derived from reference gene primer amplification. TCRdb's table, derived via immunoSEQ multiplex PCR, lists solely in-frame clones and lacks some. V and J calls and clone size are copied from that table; D and trimming were computed from the DNA. The table includes about 130,000 clones, around four fifths detected once. CDR1 and CDR2 (germline): SGHRS, YFSETQ. The CDR3 loop spans 20 amino acids. V lost 0 bases, J lost 4 bases, and 28 bases lay in between.

The V call is TRBV5-1, the J call TRBJ1-1; a possible D gene is TRBD1 (5 bases). Sequencing was performed on PBMCs or T cells enriched from blood (not recorded which). The receptor was derived from a woman aged 45-59 years who had recovered from COVID-19. The CDR3 loop is CASSLASWKGRAYMGTEAFF. For the CDR3, the DNA is TGCGCCAGCAGCTTGGCTTCATGGAAGGGGAGGGCGTATATGGGCACTGAAGCTTTCTTT.